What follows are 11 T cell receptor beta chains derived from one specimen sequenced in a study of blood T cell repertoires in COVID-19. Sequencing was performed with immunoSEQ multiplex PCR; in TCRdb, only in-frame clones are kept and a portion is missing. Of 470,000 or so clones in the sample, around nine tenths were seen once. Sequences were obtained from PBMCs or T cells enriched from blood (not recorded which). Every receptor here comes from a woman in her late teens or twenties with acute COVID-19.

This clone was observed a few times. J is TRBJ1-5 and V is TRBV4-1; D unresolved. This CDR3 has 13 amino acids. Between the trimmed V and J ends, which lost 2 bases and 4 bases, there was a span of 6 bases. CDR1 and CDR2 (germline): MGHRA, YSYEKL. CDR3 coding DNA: TGCGCCAGCAGCCAACACACAAATCAGCCCCAGCATTTT. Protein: CASSQHTNQPQHF.

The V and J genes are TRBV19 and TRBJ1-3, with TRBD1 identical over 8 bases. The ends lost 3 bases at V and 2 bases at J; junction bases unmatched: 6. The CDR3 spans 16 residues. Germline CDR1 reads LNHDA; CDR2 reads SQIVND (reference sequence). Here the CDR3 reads CASSIVTGVAGNTIYF. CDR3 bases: TGTGCCAGTAGTATCGTGACAGGGGTCGCTGGAAACACCATATATTTT.

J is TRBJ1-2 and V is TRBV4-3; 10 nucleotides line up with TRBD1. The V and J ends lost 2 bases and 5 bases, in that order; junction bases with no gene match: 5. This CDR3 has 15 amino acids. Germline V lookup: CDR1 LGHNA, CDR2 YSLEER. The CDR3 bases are TGCGCCAGCAGCCAACTCCCGGGACAGGGGTATGGCTACACCTTC. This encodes CASSQLPGQGYGYTF.

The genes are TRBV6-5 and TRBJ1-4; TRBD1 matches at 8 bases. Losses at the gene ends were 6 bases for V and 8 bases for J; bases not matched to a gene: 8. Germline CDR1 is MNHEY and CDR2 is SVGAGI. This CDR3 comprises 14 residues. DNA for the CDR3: TGTGCCAGCAGAGGACAGGGATTGGAAGAAAAACTGTTTTTT. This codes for CASRGQGLEEKLFF.

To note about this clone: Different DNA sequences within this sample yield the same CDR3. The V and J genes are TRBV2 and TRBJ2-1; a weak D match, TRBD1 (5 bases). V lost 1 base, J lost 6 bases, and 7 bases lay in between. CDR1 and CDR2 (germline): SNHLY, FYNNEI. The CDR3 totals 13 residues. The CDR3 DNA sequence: TGTGCCAGCAGTGAAGGACAGCCCAATGAGCAGTTCTTC. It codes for CASSEGQPNEQFF. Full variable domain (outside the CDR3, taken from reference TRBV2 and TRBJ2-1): EPEVTQTPSHQVTQMGQEVILRCVPISNHLYFYWYRQILGQKVEFLVSFYNNEISEKSEIFDDQFSVERPDGSNFTLKIRSTKLEDSAMYFCASSEGQPNEQFFGPGTRLTVL.

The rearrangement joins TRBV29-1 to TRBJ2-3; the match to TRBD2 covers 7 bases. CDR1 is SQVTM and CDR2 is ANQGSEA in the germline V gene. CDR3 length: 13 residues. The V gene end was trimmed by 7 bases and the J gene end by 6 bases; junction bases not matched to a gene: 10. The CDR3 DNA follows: TGCAGCGCATCACGGACTAGTTTTGATACGCAGTATTTT. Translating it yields CSASRTSFDTQYF.

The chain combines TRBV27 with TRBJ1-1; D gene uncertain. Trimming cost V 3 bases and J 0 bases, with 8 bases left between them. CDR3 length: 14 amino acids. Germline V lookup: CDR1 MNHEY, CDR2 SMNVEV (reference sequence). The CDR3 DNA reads TGTGCCAGCAGTTTCTCGGGATTGAACACTGAAGCTTTCTTT. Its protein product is CASSFSGLNTEAFF.

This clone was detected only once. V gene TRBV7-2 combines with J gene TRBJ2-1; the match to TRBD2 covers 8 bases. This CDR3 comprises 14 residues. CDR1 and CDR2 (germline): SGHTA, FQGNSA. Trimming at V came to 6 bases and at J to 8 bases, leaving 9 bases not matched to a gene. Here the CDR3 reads CASRPPGLEHEQFF. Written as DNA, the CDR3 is TGTGCCAGCAGGCCTCCGGGACTAGAGCATGAGCAGTTCTTC.

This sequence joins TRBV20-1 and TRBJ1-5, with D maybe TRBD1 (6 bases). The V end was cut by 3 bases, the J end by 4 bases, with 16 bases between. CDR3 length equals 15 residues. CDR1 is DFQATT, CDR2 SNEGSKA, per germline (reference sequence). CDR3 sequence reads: CSASLIGQSNQPQHF. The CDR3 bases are TGCAGTGCTAGTCTAATCGGACAGTCGAATCAGCCCCAGCATTTT.

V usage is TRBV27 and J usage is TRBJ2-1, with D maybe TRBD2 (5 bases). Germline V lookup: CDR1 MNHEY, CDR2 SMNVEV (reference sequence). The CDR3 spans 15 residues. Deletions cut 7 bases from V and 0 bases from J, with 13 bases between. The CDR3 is CASTPGSSSYNEQFF. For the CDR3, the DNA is TGTGCCAGCACCCCGGGGAGTAGCTCCTACAATGAGCAGTTCTTC.

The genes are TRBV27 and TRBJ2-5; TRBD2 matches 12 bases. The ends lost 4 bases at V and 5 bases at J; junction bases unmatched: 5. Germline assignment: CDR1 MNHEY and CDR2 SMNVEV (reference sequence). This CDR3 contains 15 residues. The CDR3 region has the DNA TGTGCCAGCAGTTACGGACTAGCGGGATTTGAGACCCAGTACTTC. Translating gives CASSYGLAGFETQYF.